Included here is one TCR beta chain sequence, with context. Per the germline V gene, CDR1 is SGDLS and CDR2 is YYNGEE. V lost 4 bases, J lost 8 bases, and 4 bases stayed unmatched. CDR3 size: 14 residues. The sample originates from a study of blood T cell repertoires in COVID-19. The table came from immunoSEQ multiplex PCR; TCRdb's copy has only in-frame clones and leaves some out. The sample holds fewer than 35,000 clones, roughly 88% seen once. This chain connects TRBV9 to TRBJ2-1; 12 bases match TRBD2. Sequenced: peripheral blood. This sequence was found in a human donor in a cohort sampled during active COVID-19. The CDR3 loop reads CASSPRLAGDEQFF. CDR3 DNA: TGTGCCAGCAGCCCGAGACTAGCGGGGGATGAGCAGTTCTTC.